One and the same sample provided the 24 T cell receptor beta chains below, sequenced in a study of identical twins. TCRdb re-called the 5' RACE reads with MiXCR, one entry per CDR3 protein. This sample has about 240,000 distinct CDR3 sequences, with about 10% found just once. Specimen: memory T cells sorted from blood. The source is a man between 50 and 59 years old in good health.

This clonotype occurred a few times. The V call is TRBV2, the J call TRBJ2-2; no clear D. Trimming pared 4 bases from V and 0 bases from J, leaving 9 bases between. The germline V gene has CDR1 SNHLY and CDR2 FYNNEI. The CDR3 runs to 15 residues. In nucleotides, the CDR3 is TGTGCCAGCAGTGTTATACACCCGAACACCGGGGAGCTGTTTTTT. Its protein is CASSVIHPNTGELFF.

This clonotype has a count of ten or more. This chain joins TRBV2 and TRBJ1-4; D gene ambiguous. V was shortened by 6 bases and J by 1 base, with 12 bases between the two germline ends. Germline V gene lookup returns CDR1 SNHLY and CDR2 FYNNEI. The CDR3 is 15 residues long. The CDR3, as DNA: TGTGCCAGCAGCGCAGTTGGAGGAACTAATGAAAAACTGTTTTTT. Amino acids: CASSAVGGTNEKLFF.

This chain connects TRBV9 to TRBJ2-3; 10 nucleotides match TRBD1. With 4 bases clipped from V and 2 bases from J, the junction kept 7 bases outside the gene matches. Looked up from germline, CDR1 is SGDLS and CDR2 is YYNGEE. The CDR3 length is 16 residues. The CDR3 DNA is TGTGCCAGCAGCCCTCGACAGGGGGCTACCACAGATACGCAGTATTTT. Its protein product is CASSPRQGATTDTQYF. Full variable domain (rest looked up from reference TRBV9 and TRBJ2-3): DSGVTQTPKHLITATGQRVTLRCSPRSGDLSVYWYQQSLDQGLQFLIQYYNGEERAKGNILERFSAQQFPDLHSELNLSSLELGDSALYFCASSPRQGATTDTQYFGPGTRLTVL.

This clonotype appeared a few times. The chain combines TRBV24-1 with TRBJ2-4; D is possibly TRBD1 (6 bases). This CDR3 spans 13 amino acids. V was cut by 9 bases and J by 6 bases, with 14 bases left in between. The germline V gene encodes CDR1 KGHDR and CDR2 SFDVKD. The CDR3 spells CATSPQGRNIQYF. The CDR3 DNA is TGTGCCACCTCACCTCAGGGGCGAAACATTCAGTACTTC.

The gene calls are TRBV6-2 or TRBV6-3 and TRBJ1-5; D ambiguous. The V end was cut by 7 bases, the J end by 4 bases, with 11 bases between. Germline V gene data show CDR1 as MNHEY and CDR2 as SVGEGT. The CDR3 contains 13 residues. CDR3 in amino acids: CASTNPPNQPQHF. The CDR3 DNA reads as TGTGCCAGCACCAACCCCCCGAATCAGCCCCAGCATTTT.

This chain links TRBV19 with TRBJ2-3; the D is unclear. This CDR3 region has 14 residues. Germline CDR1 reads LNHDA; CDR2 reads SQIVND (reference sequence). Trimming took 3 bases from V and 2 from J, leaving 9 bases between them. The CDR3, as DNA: TGTGCCAGTAGTATTTTGATTAACACAGATACGCAGTATTTT. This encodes CASSILINTDTQYF. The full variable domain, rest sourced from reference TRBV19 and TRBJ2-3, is DGGITQSPKYLFRKEGQNVTLSCEQNLNHDAMYWYRQDPGQGLRLIYYSQIVNDFQKGDIAEGYSVSREKKESFPLTVTSAQKNPTAFYLCASSILINTDTQYFGPGTRLTVL.

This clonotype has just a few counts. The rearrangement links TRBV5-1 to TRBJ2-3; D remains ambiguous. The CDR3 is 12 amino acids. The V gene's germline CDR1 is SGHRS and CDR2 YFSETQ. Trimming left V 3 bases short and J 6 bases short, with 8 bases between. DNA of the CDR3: TGCGCCAGCAGCTCGGATCTGGATACGCAGTATTTT. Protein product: CASSSDLDTQYF.

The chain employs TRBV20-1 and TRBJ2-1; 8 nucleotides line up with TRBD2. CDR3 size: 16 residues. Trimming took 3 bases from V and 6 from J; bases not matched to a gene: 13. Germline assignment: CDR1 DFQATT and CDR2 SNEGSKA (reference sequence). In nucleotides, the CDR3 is TGCAGTGCTAGGGGGGTCGGGACTAGAAGATCCAATGAGCAGTTCTTC. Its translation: CSARGVGTRRSNEQFF.

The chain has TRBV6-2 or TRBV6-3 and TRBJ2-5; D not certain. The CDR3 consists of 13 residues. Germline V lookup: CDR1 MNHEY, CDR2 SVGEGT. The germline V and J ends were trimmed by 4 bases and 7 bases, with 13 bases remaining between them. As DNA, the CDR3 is TGTGCCAGCAGTTCTTGGGTCTTACTGACCCAGTACTTC. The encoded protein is CASSSWVLLTQYF.

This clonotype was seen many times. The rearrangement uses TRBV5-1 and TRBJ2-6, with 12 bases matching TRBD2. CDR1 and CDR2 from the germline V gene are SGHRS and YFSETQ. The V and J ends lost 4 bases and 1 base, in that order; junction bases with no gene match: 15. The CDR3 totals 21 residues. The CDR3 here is CASSDRLAGVVVASGANVLTF. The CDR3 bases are TGCGCCAGCAGCGATAGACTAGCGGGAGTAGTGGTGGCGTCTGGGGCCAACGTCCTGACTTTC.

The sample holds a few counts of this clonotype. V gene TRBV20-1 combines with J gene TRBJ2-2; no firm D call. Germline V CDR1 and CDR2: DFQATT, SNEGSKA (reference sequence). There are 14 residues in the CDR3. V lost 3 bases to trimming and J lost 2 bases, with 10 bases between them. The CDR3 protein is CSARTRFNTGELFF. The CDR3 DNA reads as TGCAGTGCTAGGACTCGATTTAACACCGGGGAGCTGTTTTTT.

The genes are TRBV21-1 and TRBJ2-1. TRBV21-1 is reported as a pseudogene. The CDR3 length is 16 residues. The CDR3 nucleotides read TGTGCCAGCGGAATCCGGCTCCACCTACTTGACAATGAGCAGTTCTTC. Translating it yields CASGIRLHLLDNEQFF.

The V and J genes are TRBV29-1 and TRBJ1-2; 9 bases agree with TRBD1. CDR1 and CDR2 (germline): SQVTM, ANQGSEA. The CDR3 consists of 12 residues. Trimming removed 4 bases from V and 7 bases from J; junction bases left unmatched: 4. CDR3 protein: CSVAGTGRGYTF. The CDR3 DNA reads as TGCAGCGTTGCCGGGACAGGGCGTGGCTACACCTTC.

The CDR3 here is CASGSDLKDTQYF. The CDR3 nucleotides read TGCGCCAGCGGGTCCGATCTTAAGGATACGCAGTATTTT. The J gene is TRBJ2-3, the V gene TRBV10-2; D unclear. CDR1 and CDR2 (germline): WSHSY, SAAADI. Between the trimmed V and J ends, which lost 8 bases and 6 bases, there was a span of 15 bases. CDR3 size: 13 residues.

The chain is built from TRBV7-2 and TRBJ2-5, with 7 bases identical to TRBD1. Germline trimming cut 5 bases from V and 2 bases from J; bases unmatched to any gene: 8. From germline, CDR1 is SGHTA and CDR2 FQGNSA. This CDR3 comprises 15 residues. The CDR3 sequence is CASSQTGTAQETQYF. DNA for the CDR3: TGTGCCAGCAGCCAAACCGGGACAGCACAAGAGACCCAGTACTTC.

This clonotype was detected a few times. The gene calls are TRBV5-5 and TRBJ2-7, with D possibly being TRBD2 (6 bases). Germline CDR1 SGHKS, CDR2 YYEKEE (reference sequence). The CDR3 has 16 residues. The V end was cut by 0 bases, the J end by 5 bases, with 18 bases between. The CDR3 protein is CASSLVAGLRRDEQYF. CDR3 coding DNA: TGTGCCAGCAGCTTGGTTGCAGGGTTGAGGAGGGACGAGCAGTACTTC. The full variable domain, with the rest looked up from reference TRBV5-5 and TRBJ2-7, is DAGVTQSPTHLIKTRGQQVTLRCSPISGHKSVSWYQQVLGQGPQFIFQYYEKEERGRGNFPDRFSARQFPNYSSELNVNALLLGDSALYLCASSLVAGLRRDEQYFGPGTRLTVT.

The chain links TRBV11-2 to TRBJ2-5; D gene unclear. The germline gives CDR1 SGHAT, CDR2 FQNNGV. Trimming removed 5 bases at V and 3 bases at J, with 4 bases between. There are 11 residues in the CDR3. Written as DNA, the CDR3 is TGTGCCAGCAGCACCAAAGAGACCCAGTACTTC. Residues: CASSTKETQYF.

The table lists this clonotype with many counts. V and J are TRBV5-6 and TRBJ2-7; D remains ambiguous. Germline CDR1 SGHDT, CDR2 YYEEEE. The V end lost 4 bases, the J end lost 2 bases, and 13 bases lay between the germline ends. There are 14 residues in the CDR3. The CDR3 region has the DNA TGTGCCAGCAGCACTACTGACACGACCTACGAGCAGTACTTC. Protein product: CASSTTDTTYEQYF. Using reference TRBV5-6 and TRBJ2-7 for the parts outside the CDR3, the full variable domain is DAGVTQSPTHLIKTRGQQVTLRCSPKSGHDTVSWYQQALGQGPQFIFQYYEEEERQRGNFPDRFSGHQFPNYSSELNVNALLLGDSALYLCASSTTDTTYEQYFGPGTRLTVT.

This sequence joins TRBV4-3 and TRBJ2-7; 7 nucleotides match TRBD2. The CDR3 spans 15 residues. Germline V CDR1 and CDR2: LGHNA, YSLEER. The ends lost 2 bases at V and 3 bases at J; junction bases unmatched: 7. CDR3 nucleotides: TGCGCCAGCAGCCAAAGGCGGGAGAAGTACTACGAGCAGTACTTC. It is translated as CASSQRREKYYEQYF.

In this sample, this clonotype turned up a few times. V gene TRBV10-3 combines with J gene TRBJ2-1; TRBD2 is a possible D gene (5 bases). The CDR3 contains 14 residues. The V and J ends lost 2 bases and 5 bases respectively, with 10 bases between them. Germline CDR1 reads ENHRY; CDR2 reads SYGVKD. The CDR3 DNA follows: TGTGCCATCAGTGAGGGACTTAACAACAATGAGCAGTTCTTC. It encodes CAISEGLNNNEQFF.

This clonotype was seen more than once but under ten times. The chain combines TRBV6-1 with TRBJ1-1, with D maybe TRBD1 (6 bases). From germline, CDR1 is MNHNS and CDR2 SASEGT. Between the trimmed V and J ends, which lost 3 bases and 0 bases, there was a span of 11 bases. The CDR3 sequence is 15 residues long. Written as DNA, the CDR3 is TGTGCCAGCAGTGATCCCACAGGGTTGAACACTGAAGCTTTCTTT. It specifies CASSDPTGLNTEAFF.

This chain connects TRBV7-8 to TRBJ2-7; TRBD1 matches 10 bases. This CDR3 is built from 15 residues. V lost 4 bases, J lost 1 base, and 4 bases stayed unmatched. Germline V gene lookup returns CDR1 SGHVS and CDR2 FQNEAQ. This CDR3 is CASSSGQGPSYEQYF. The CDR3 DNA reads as TGTGCCAGCAGCTCGGGACAGGGGCCATCCTACGAGCAGTACTTC.

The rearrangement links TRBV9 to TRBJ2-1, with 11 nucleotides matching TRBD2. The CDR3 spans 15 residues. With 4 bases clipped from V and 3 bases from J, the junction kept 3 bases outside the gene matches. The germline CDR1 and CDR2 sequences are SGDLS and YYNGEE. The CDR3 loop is CASSYLAGGYNEQFF. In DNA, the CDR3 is TGTGCCAGCAGCTATCTAGCGGGAGGCTACAATGAGCAGTTCTTC.

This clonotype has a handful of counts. CDR3 nucleotide sequence: TGCAGTCCGACCTCCTCGGACAGGGGCTACGAGCAGTACTTC. Its protein product is CSPTSSDRGYEQYF. The chain combines TRBV20-1 with TRBJ2-7; the match to TRBD1 covers 9 bases. CDR1 and CDR2 (germline): DFQATT, SNEGSKA (reference sequence). The CDR3 covers 14 residues. With V trimmed by 8 bases and J by 3 bases, 11 bases remained unmatched.